This T cell receptor (beta chain) stems from a study of blood T cells in healthy people across ages. About the study: Capturing about one barcoded beta molecule per two T cells was achieved by template switching.

The length of the CDR3 is 16 residues. V lost 0 bases, J lost 6 bases, and 14 bases lay in between. Germline assignment: CDR1 MNHEY and CDR2 SVGAGI. This clonotype was picked up a small number of times. Sample-barcoded 5' priming and a J-beta primer mix drove a second PCR of roughly 7 to 11 cycles. Each cDNA molecule was tagged by a template-switch adaptor with 12 random nucleotides. TCRdb re-analysed the 5' RACE reads in MiXCR, keeping a single row per CDR3 protein. The sample has roughly 680,000 distinct CDR3 sequences; approximately 52% are singletons. For every donor, a draw yielded 7.5 to 10 milliliters of peripheral blood. Extracted total RNA amounted to at least 6 micrograms for each sample.

The specimen was blood. The chain is built from TRBV6-5 and TRBJ2-2, with unresolved D. The origin of this receptor is a woman at least 80 years old in good health. This CDR3 reads CASSYSLGSSSGELFF. DNA for the CDR3: TGTGCCAGCAGTTACTCGCTGGGAAGCAGCTCCGGGGAGCTGTTTTTT.